Listed here are 28 T cell receptor beta chains from one sample, sequenced in a study of long-term antiretroviral therapy in people with HIV. Run at survey level, the immunoSEQ assay was version v3.0. Libraries were prepared by immunoSEQ multiplex PCR; TCRdb keeps only in-frame clonotypes and omits some of them. The sample shows roughly 20,000 clones, approximately 90% of them seen only once. The sequenced sample was unsorted PBMCs, obtained approximately 4.4 years before starting antiretroviral therapy. The receptors originated from a woman younger than 45 with HIV.

The chain links TRBV7-2 to TRBJ2-4; 13 bases line up with TRBD2. V lost 4 bases to trimming and J lost 5 bases; unmatched junction nucleotides: 2. The CDR3 has 15 residues. Looked up from germline, CDR1 is SGHTA and CDR2 is FQGNSA. CDR3 DNA sequence: TGTGCCAGCAGCTCGACTAGCGGGGGGCAAAACATTCAGTACTTC. It yields the protein CASSSTSGGQNIQYF. The whole variable domain, remainder taken from reference TRBV7-2 and TRBJ2-4, is GAGVSQSPSNKVTEKGKDVELRCDPISGHTALYWYRQSLGQGLEFLIYFQGNSAPDKSGLPSDRFSAERTGGSVSTLTIQRTQQEDSAVYLCASSSTSGGQNIQYFGAGTRLSVL.

Points on this clone: One end of the junction varies from germline; a read error may be responsible. This sequence joins TRBV29-1 and TRBJ1-2; possible D gene TRBD1, 6 bases. Germline V gives CDR1 SQVTM, CDR2 ANQGSEA. There are 12 residues in the CDR3. CDR3 in amino acids: CSVKDRRSGYTF. The DNA of the CDR3 is TGCAGCGTTAAAGACAGGAGAAGCGGCTACACCTTC.

The chain is built from TRBV2 and TRBJ1-3; D is possibly TRBD1 (6 bases). V was pared by 4 bases and J by 0 bases, with 19 bases between. CDR1 and CDR2 from the germline V gene are SNHLY and FYNNEI. The CDR3 extends over 18 amino acids. The CDR3 reads CASSAHRVPTRSGNTIYF. CDR3 DNA sequence: TGTGCCAGCAGTGCGCACAGGGTACCCACTCGCTCTGGAAACACCATATATTTT.

CDR3 sequence reads: CASSKDPARAQANYGYTF. CDR3 sequence (DNA): TGTGCCAGCAGCAAAGATCCCGCCAGGGCCCAAGCTAACTATGGCTACACCTTC. The genes are TRBV21-1 and TRBJ1-2; no DNA check was done on the table's D call, TRBD1. TRBV21-1 is designated a pseudogene. The CDR3 covers 18 residues.

The V gene is TRBV2, the J gene TRBJ1-2; 9 bases map to TRBD1. The CDR3 length is 15 residues. Trimming at V came to 2 bases and at J to 3 bases, leaving 4 bases not matched to a gene. Germline V lookup: CDR1 SNHLY, CDR2 FYNNEI. CDR3 DNA: TGTGCCAGCAGTGAACCCGGGACAGGGCACTATGGCTACACCTTC. Translated, it gives CASSEPGTGHYGYTF. Full variable domain (outside the CDR3, taken from reference TRBV2 and TRBJ1-2): EPEVTQTPSHQVTQMGQEVILRCVPISNHLYFYWYRQILGQKVEFLVSFYNNEISEKSEIFDDQFSVERPDGSNFTLKIRSTKLEDSAMYFCASSEPGTGHYGYTFGSGTRLTVV.

This clone was seen a single time. V gene TRBV5-1 combines with J gene TRBJ2-6; TRBD1 might be the D (5 bases). The CDR3 has 16 residues. V lost 4 bases and J 4 bases, leaving 15 bases between the germline ends. Germline V gene lookup returns CDR1 SGHRS and CDR2 YFSETQ. The CDR3 is CASSLLQVPGANVLTF. The CDR3 DNA is TGCGCCAGCAGCCTATTACAGGTGCCGGGGGCCAACGTCCTGACTTTC.

This chain uses TRBV12-5 with TRBJ2-7; D unresolved. The CDR3 length is 16 residues. V dropped 9 bases and J dropped 0 bases, with 21 bases sitting between them. Per germline, CDR1 LGHNT and CDR2 FRNRAP. CDR3: CASTHRPYPSSYEQYF. In DNA, the CDR3 is TGTGCTAGCACTCACCGGCCTTATCCGAGCTCCTACGAGCAGTACTTC.

This clone has only one observation. The V and J genes are TRBV7-2 and TRBJ1-1; TRBD1 might be the D (5 bases). CDR1 is SGHTA and CDR2 is FQGNSA in the germline V gene. V was shortened by 5 bases and J by 2 bases, with 12 bases between the two germline ends. CDR3 length: 14 amino acids. The CDR3 nucleotides read TGTGCCAGCAGCCCTATGGGGGGTAACACTGAAGCTTTCTTT. It specifies CASSPMGGNTEAFF.

A few counts support this clone. The V call is TRBV5-1, the J call TRBJ2-5; 8 bases align to TRBD2. CDR3 size: 17 residues. From germline, CDR1 is SGHRS and CDR2 YFSETQ. Trimming cost V 0 bases and J 1 base; bases outside gene matches: 8. Here the CDR3 reads CASSLGGAGAFQETQYF. In nucleotides, the CDR3 is TGCGCCAGCAGCTTGGGCGGAGCGGGGGCCTTCCAAGAGACCCAGTACTTC. The variable domain in full, with the rest retrieved from reference TRBV5-1 and TRBJ2-5, is KAGVTQTPRYLIKTRGQQVTLSCSPISGHRSVSWYQQTPGQGLQFLFEYFSETQRNKGNFPGRFSGRQFSNSRSEMNVSTLELGDSALYLCASSLGGAGAFQETQYFGPGTRLLVL.

The chain combines TRBV5-6 with TRBJ1-5, with 8 bases fitting TRBD1. Germline CDR1 and CDR2: SGHDT and YYEEEE. CDR3 length: 15 amino acids. The V gene end was trimmed by 2 bases and the J gene end by 4 bases; junction bases not matched to a gene: 5. The DNA for the CDR3 is TGTGCCAGCAGCTTCCGGGACAGGTCTAATCAGCCCCAGCATTTT. It yields the protein CASSFRDRSNQPQHF.

The CDR3 DNA is TGTGCAAGTCGCTTAGCGGGGGGTTCGAGCTCCTACAATGAGCAGTTCTTC. Its protein is CASRLAGGSSSYNEQFF. The chain employs TRBV12-2 and TRBJ2-1; whether TRBD2, the table's D call, matches the DNA was not checked. TRBV12-2 is termed a pseudogene. This CDR3 contains 17 residues.

On this clone: Germline and junction disagree at one end, which may indicate a read error. The V gene is TRBV11-2, the J gene TRBJ2-7; TRBD1 might be the D (5 bases). The germline V gene has CDR1 SGHAT and CDR2 FQNNGV. The CDR3 sequence is 13 residues long. The CDR3 bases are TGTGCCAGCAGCTTAGATTATGTCCAGGGCCGGAACTTC. Translated: CASSLDYVQGRNF.

This chain connects TRBV11-3 to TRBJ1-2; D gene ambiguous. V was cut by 9 bases and J by 2 bases, with 10 bases left in between. The CDR3 contains 12 residues. Looked up from germline, CDR1 is SGHNT and CDR2 is YENEEA. The CDR3 coding sequence is TGTGCCAGGTTGCCCCTGAACTATGGCTACACCTTC. Its protein is CARLPLNYGYTF.

This clone is large (0.1 to 1%) in the sample. The rearrangement uses TRBV30 and TRBJ1-2, with no clear D. Germline CDR1 and CDR2: GTSNPN and SVGIG (reference sequence). The CDR3 covers 11 residues. V lost 1 base and J lost 1, with 1 base in between. DNA of the CDR3: TGTGCCTGGAGTGGTAACTATGGCTACACCTTC. Residues: CAWSGNYGYTF.

V is TRBV23-1 and J is TRBJ2-5; 9 bases fit TRBD1. TRBV23-1 is annotated as an ORF whose role is uncertain. The V and J ends lost 0 bases and 1 base, in that order; junction bases with no gene match: 3. The CDR3 totals 16 residues. CDR3 sequence reads: CASSQSGGQGQETQYF. DNA for the CDR3: TGCGCCAGCAGTCAATCGGGGGGACAGGGCCAAGAGACCCAGTACTTC.

The chain joins TRBV13 to TRBJ2-7, with TRBD2 as a possible D gene (7 bases). Germline values: CDR1 PRHDT, CDR2 FYEKMQ (reference sequence). This CDR3 comprises 15 residues. V lost 0 bases to trimming and J lost 3 bases, with 12 bases between them. The CDR3 bases are TGTGCCAGCAGCTTAGGACCTAGGGGGGGCTACGAGCAGTACTTC. Residues: CASSLGPRGGYEQYF.

This clone was seen only once. V is TRBV29-1 and J is TRBJ2-7, with TRBD1 matching 7 bases. Germline values: CDR1 SQVTM, CDR2 ANQGSEA. With 3 bases clipped from V and 2 bases from J, the junction kept 7 bases outside the gene matches. The CDR3 is made up of 14 amino acids. CDR3 sequence: CSVESPGGTYEQYF. Written as DNA, the CDR3 is TGCAGCGTTGAGTCCCCAGGGGGAACCTACGAGCAGTACTTC.

The CDR3 reads CASSPGGFQETQYF. As DNA, the CDR3 is TGTGCCAGCAGCCCGGGGGGTTTTCAAGAGACCCAGTACTTC. The V call is TRBV7-2, the J call TRBJ2-5; 7 bases agree with TRBD2. The junction had 5 bases not matched to a gene; V was cut back by 5 bases and J by 2 bases. CDR1 is SGHTA and CDR2 is FQGNSA in the germline V gene. This CDR3 has 14 residues. The full variable domain, its missing parts supplied by reference TRBV7-2 and TRBJ2-5, is GAGVSQSPSNKVTEKGKDVELRCDPISGHTALYWYRQSLGQGLEFLIYFQGNSAPDKSGLPSDRFSAERTGGSVSTLTIQRTQQEDSAVYLCASSPGGFQETQYFGPGTRLLVL.

The chain recombines TRBV7-2 with TRBJ1-2; D unclear. This CDR3 has 12 amino acids. The V gene's germline CDR1 is SGHTA and CDR2 FQGNSA. Trimming shortened V by 3 bases and J by 3 bases, and 5 bases separated the two germline ends. The CDR3 coding sequence is TGTGCCAGCAGCTTTACGGACTATGGCTACACCTTC. Translated, it gives CASSFTDYGYTF.

The chain uses TRBV5-1 and TRBJ2-6, with TRBD1 as a possible D gene (5 bases). The ends were cut back, 2 bases at V and 1 base at J, with 13 bases in the middle. Germline CDR1 is SGHRS and CDR2 is YFSETQ. CDR3 length: 17 residues. The CDR3 region has the DNA TGCGCCAGCAGCTTCGCAGGGTTTACTTCTGGGGCCAACGTCCTGACTTTC. Protein product: CASSFAGFTSGANVLTF.

J is TRBJ1-6 and V is TRBV7-2; 7 bases line up with TRBD1. Looked up from germline, CDR1 is SGHTA and CDR2 is FQGNSA. With 0 bases clipped from V and 8 bases from J, the junction kept 4 bases outside the gene matches. The CDR3 extends over 15 amino acids. CDR3 nucleotide sequence: TGTGCCAGCAGCTTAGCGACAGGGAGGCATTCACCCCTCCACTTT. As protein: CASSLATGRHSPLHF.

The rearrangement uses TRBV5-4 and TRBJ2-5; D gene unclear. The V end lost 1 base, the J end lost 2 bases, and 9 bases lay between the germline ends. Germline V lookup: CDR1 SGHNT, CDR2 YYREEE (reference sequence). The length of the CDR3 is 14 residues. The CDR3 DNA reads TGTGCCAGCAGCTTGACTCCCGAACAAGAGACCCAGTACTTC. This codes for CASSLTPEQETQYF.

The CDR3 spells CASSLRFRDRSSYNEQFF. In nucleotides, the CDR3 is TGTGCCAGCAGCTTGAGATTTCGGGACAGGAGCTCCTACAATGAGCAGTTCTTC. The rearrangement uses TRBV7-9 and TRBJ2-1, with 8 bases identical to TRBD1. The CDR3 spans 18 residues. Per the germline V gene, CDR1 is SEHNR and CDR2 is FQNEAQ (reference sequence). V trimming: 3 bases; J trimming: 0 bases; junction bases outside the gene matches: 10.

The V gene is TRBV6-1, the J gene TRBJ2-7, with TRBD1 matching over 9 bases. CDR1 is MNHNS, CDR2 SASEGT, per germline. V was pared by 8 bases and J by 0 bases, with 5 bases of the junction left unmatched. This CDR3 region has 14 residues. The CDR3 bases are TGTGCCAGCCTTGGGACAGGGAGCTCCTACGAGCAGTACTTC. Amino acids: CASLGTGSSYEQYF.

This chain uses TRBV7-2 with TRBJ2-1; 10 bases agree with TRBD2. The germline CDR1 and CDR2 sequences are SGHTA and FQGNSA. J was trimmed by 4 bases and V by 6 bases; bases with no gene match: 3. The CDR3 is 14 amino acids. The CDR3 DNA is TGTGCCAGCAGACCGGGACTAGCGTACAATGAGCAGTTCTTC. Protein: CASRPGLAYNEQFF.

The chain links TRBV7-2 to TRBJ2-5; 8 bases agree with TRBD1. Germline CDR1 and CDR2: SGHTA and FQGNSA. The CDR3 totals 13 residues. V dropped 4 bases and J dropped 2; count of bases not matched to a gene: 0. CDR3 in DNA: TGTGCCAGCAGCTGGACAGGGCAAGAGACCCAGTACTTC. Translation: CASSWTGQETQYF.

This chain joins TRBV11-3 and TRBJ2-1; D unclear. The CDR3 has 12 residues. V lost 0 bases, J lost 10 bases, and 7 bases lay in between. Germline loops: CDR1 SGHNT, CDR2 YENEEA. CDR3 amino acids: CASSLDSGEQFF. CDR3 DNA sequence: TGTGCCAGCAGCTTAGATTCTGGGGAGCAGTTCTTC.

This clone was found a few times. The chain couples TRBV6-5 to TRBJ2-3, with D hard to call. The CDR3 is 13 amino acids. The V and J ends lost 4 bases and 4 bases respectively, with 9 bases between them. Germline lookup yields CDR1 MNHEY and CDR2 SVGAGI. As DNA, the CDR3 is TGTGCCAGCAGTTTAGGAAGCGCAGATACGCAGTATTTT. Its translation: CASSLGSADTQYF.